This is a list of T cell receptor beta chains from one sample in a study of CD8 T cells in ankylosing spondylitis. Via MiXCR, TCRdb re-called the 5' RACE reads, giving one row per CDR3 protein. The table includes approximately 110,000 distinct CDR3 sequences, approximately 25% detected once. The sample comprised synovial fluid, either unsorted or a sorted T cell fraction (not recorded which). The receptors were gathered from a male donor with ankylosing spondylitis. Each CDR3 is given with its conserved first and last residue. The D gene is left open where the match is weak. Clone sizes are given selectively: once, few, many, or a class where the clone is expanded.

TRBJ2-2 | few | TRBV6-1 | NA | CASSARPETGELFF | TGTGCCAGCAGTGCACGTCCCGAAACCGGGGAGCTGTTTTTT
TRBJ2-3 | NA | TRBV3-1 | TRBD2 | CASSPRLAGASQYF | TGTGCCAGCAGCCCCCGACTAGCGGGGGCCTCTCAGTATTTT
TRBJ1-1 | few | TRBV13 | TRBD1 | CASSLGARGHTEAFF | TGTGCCAGCAGCTTAGGGGCCAGGGGGCACACTGAAGCTTTCTTT
TRBJ2-1 | many | TRBV9 | TRBD1 | CASGGQGYNEQFF | TGTGCCAGCGGCGGACAGGGTTACAATGAGCAGTTCTTC
TRBJ1-5 | many | TRBV3-1 | NA | CASSQGRVQPQHF | TGTGCCAGCAGCCAAGGACGGGTTCAGCCCCAGCATTTT
TRBJ2-3 | NA | TRBV6-5 | NA | CASSYSTGPPTDTQYF | TGTGCCAGCAGTTACTCGACTGGTCCCCCCACAGATACGCAGTATTTT
TRBJ2-7 | NA | TRBV15 | NA | CATSRTDRILAYEQYF | TGTGCCACCAGCAGAACCGACAGGATCTTAGCCTACGAGCAGTACTTC
TRBJ1-2 | many | TRBV14 | TRBD1 | CASSPHRGASDYGYTF | TGTGCCAGCAGCCCCCACAGGGGGGCAAGCGACTATGGCTACACCTTC
TRBJ1-3 | NA | TRBV20-1 | NA | CSAREDLSKGGNTIYF | TGCAGTGCTAGGGAGGATCTATCGAAGGGGGGAAACACCATATATTTT
TRBJ2-1 | NA | TRBV7-2 | TRBD1 | CASRRQGIYNEQFF | TGTGCCAGCAGGAGACAGGGTATCTACAATGAGCAGTTCTTC
TRBJ1-3 | NA | TRBV7-2 | NA | CASSPGTSSGNTIYF | TGTGCCAGCAGCCCCGGGACTAGCTCTGGAAACACCATATATTTT
TRBJ2-5 | NA | TRBV25-1 | NA | CASKRRGGQETQYF | TGTGCCAGCAAACGAAGGGGTGGCCAAGAGACCCAGTACTTC
TRBJ2-7 | few | TRBV20-1 | NA | CSASGPASYEQYF | TGCAGTGCGTCGGGACCCGCCTCCTACGAGCAGTACTTC
TRBJ1-1 | NA | TRBV29-1 | NA | CSVEGGLNTEAFF | TGCAGCGTTGAAGGAGGGTTGAACACTGAAGCTTTCTTT
TRBJ2-5 | NA | TRBV28 | TRBD2 | CASSLPSGSLQTQYF | TGTGCCAGCAGTTTACCTAGCGGGAGTTTACAGACCCAGTACTTC
TRBJ2-1 | few | TRBV11-2 | NA | CASSPGKALYNEQFF | TGTGCCAGCAGCCCCGGAAAGGCCCTATACAATGAGCAGTTCTTC
TRBJ2-1 | many | TRBV7-2 | TRBD2 | CASSLQREVEQFF | TGTGCCAGCAGCTTACAGCGGGAGGTTGAGCAGTTCTTC
TRBJ2-1 | few | TRBV2 | NA | CASLKDLGNEQFF | TGTGCCAGCCTTAAGGACTTGGGGAATGAGCAGTTCTTC
TRBJ2-1 | many | TRBV30 | TRBD2 | CAWSEAGVREQFF | TGTGCCTGGAGTGAAGCGGGAGTTAGGGAGCAGTTCTTC
TRBJ1-3 | NA | TRBV12-3/TRBV12-4 | TRBD1 | CASTQGAAGNTIYF | TGTGCCAGCACCCAGGGGGCGGCTGGAAACACCATATATTTT
TRBJ2-1 | NA | TRBV7-7 | NA | CASSFGPYNEQFF | TGTGCCAGCAGCTTCGGACCCTACAATGAGCAGTTCTTC
TRBJ2-1 | NA | TRBV24-1 | NA | CATSDHGSGFNEQFF | TGTGCCACCAGTGATCACGGGAGTGGGTTCAATGAGCAGTTCTTC
TRBJ1-5 | NA | TRBV2 | NA | CASSEVGGRGPQHF | TGTGCCAGCAGTGAAGTCGGGGGGCGGGGGCCCCAGCATTTT
TRBJ2-2 | few | TRBV28 | TRBD1 | CASRTQGAGELFF | TGTGCCAGCAGGACGCAGGGGGCCGGGGAGCTGTTTTTT
TRBJ2-3 | NA | TRBV29-1 | NA | CSVEFSPGTQYF | TGCAGCGTTGAGTTTAGCCCGGGGACGCAGTATTTT
TRBJ2-1 | NA | TRBV20-1 | TRBD2 | CSAEKPTSGRINEQFF | TGCAGTGCCGAGAAACCTACTAGCGGGAGGATTAATGAGCAGTTCTTC
TRBJ2-1 | few | TRBV11-2 | NA | CASSLVGFDVEQFF | TGTGCCAGCAGCTTAGTAGGGTTCGATGTTGAGCAGTTCTTC
TRBJ1-4 | NA | TRBV12-3/TRBV12-4 | NA | CASSLRAGANEKLFF | TGTGCCAGCAGTTTAAGGGCAGGGGCAAATGAAAAACTGTTTTTT
TRBJ2-3 | NA | TRBV12-3/TRBV12-4 | TRBD2 | CASRLASTDTQYF | TGTGCCAGTCGACTAGCGAGCACAGATACGCAGTATTTT
TRBJ2-5 | NA | TRBV20-1 | TRBD2 | CSARDWDPGAGQETQYF | TGCAGTGCTAGAGATTGGGACCCAGGAGCGGGGCAAGAGACCCAGTACTTC
TRBJ2-5 | many | TRBV5-1 | TRBD1 | CASSIGQGAETQYF | TGCGCCAGCAGCATAGGACAGGGGGCAGAGACCCAGTACTTC
TRBJ2-1 | once | TRBV12-2 | NA | CASRTWTPEGDYNEQFF | TGTGCAAGTCGCACCTGGACCCCCGAAGGGGATTACAATGAGCAGTTCTTC
TRBJ2-3 | NA | TRBV5-1 | NA | CASSPDGRWAGLDTQYF | TGCGCCAGCAGCCCGGACGGAAGGTGGGCTGGTCTAGATACGCAGTATTTT
TRBJ2-5 | many | TRBV7-2 | TRBD1 | CASSRDRQETQYF | TGTGCCAGCAGCCGGGACAGACAAGAGACCCAGTACTTC
TRBJ2-1 | few | TRBV14 | TRBD2 | CASSQEPSGRNYNEQFF | TGTGCCAGCAGCCAAGAACCTAGCGGGAGGAACTACAATGAGCAGTTCTTC
TRBJ2-3 | NA | TRBV20-1 | TRBD2 | CSARVRGASGRTGTDTQYF | TGCAGTGCTAGAGTTCGGGGGGCTAGCGGGAGGACGGGGACAGATACGCAGTATTTT
TRBJ2-7 | few | TRBV10-2 | NA | CASMKGDYEQYF | TGCGCCAGCATGAAAGGGGACTACGAGCAGTACTTC
TRBJ2-2 | NA | TRBV10-1 | TRBD1 | CASRPGTGGSGELFF | TGCGCCAGCAGACCCGGGACAGGGGGCTCCGGGGAGCTGTTTTTT
TRBJ1-2 | few | TRBV12-3/TRBV12-4 | TRBD1 | CASSPTGPNYGYTF | TGTGCCAGCAGCCCGACAGGGCCTAACTATGGCTACACCTTC
TRBJ1-5 | NA | TRBV12-3/TRBV12-4 | TRBD1 | CASCRGLVQPQHF | TGTGCCAGTTGCAGGGGGCTTGTTCAGCCCCAGCATTTT
TRBJ1-2 | NA | TRBV14 | NA | CASSPTNYGYTF | TGTGCCAGCAGCCCGACAAACTATGGCTACACCTTC
TRBJ2-1 | NA | TRBV18 | NA | CASSLAGHAYNEQFF | TGTGCCAGCTCACTCGCCGGGCATGCCTACAATGAGCAGTTCTTC
TRBJ2-7 | many | TRBV27 | NA | CASSLKPGTYEQYF | TGTGCCAGCAGTTTAAAACCAGGCACCTACGAGCAGTACTTC
TRBJ2-1 | NA | TRBV24-1 | TRBD2 | CATSVSGSYNEQFF | TGTGCCACCAGTGTTAGCGGGTCCTACAATGAGCAGTTCTTC
TRBJ2-1 | NA | TRBV7-2 | NA | CASSLDRVNNEQFF | TGTGCCAGCAGCTTAGACAGGGTAAACAATGAGCAGTTCTTC
TRBJ2-3 | many | TRBV14 | NA | CASSLNGAGNTQYF | TGTGCCAGCAGCCTTAACGGGGCGGGAAATACGCAGTATTTT
TRBJ2-2 | NA | TRBV6-2/TRBV6-3 | NA | CASSYSTGGHTNTGELFF | TGTGCCAGCAGTTACTCCACCGGAGGACATACGAACACCGGGGAGCTGTTTTTT
TRBJ2-7 | many | TRBV12-3/TRBV12-4 | TRBD1 | CASSLPGGHEQYF | TGTGCCAGCAGCCTGCCAGGGGGACACGAGCAGTACTTC
TRBJ1-2 | once | TRBV7-9 | TRBD1 | CASSLGVQGQDYGYTF | TGTGCCAGCAGCTTAGGGGTCCAGGGACAGGACTATGGCTACACCTTC
TRBJ2-1 | NA | TRBV7-9 | TRBD2 | CASSFLLAELSYNEQFF | TGTGCCAGCAGCTTCCTCCTAGCGGAGCTCTCCTACAATGAGCAGTTCTTC
TRBJ2-1 | NA | TRBV25-1 | TRBD2 | CASSEYSASGSLDEQFF | TGTGCCAGCAGTGAATATTCCGCTAGCGGGAGTCTCGATGAGCAGTTCTTC
TRBJ1-1 | many | TRBV5-1 | NA | CASSWGDTEAFF | TGCGCCAGCAGCTGGGGGGACACTGAAGCTTTCTTT
TRBJ2-2 | few | TRBV6-1 | TRBD1 | CASSTQGWDTGELFF | TGTGCCAGCAGTACACAGGGGTGGGACACCGGGGAGCTGTTTTTT
TRBJ2-3 | NA | TRBV7-8 | TRBD2 | CASSHSGRVLSGDTQYF | TGTGCCAGCAGCCATAGCGGGAGGGTCCTCTCGGGGGATACGCAGTATTTT
TRBJ2-1 | many | TRBV11-2 | NA | CASSPEGGVGYNEQFF | TGTGCCAGCAGCCCGGAGGGGGGGGTCGGCTACAATGAGCAGTTCTTC
TRBJ2-1 | NA | TRBV19 | TRBD2 | CASSKGLAGDFFSSYNEQFF | TGTGCCAGTAGTAAAGGACTAGCGGGAGATTTTTTTAGCTCCTACAATGAGCAGTTCTTC
TRBJ2-3 | many | TRBV7-8 | NA | CASSPLASYTDTQYF | TGTGCCAGCAGCCCATTAGCTAGTTACACAGATACGCAGTATTTT
TRBJ2-2 | few | TRBV5-1 | TRBD2 | CASSLDVPGLAGGPRFNTGELFF | TGCGCCAGCAGCTTGGATGTACCGGGACTAGCGGGAGGGCCGAGGTTTAACACCGGGGAGCTGTTTTTT